The 21 T cell receptor beta chains presented below share a single source sample, sequenced in a study of T cell changes during pregnancy in multiple sclerosis. Only in-frame clones appear in the TCRdb table, and some are missing; sequencing was by immunoSEQ multiplex PCR. The table has more than 50,000 clones, 80% to 95% seen once; the top ten hold 0.95% to 1.5%. The input for sequencing was peripheral blood, taken after pregnancy. These receptors were obtained from a female donor in good health, enrolled as a control in a pregnancy study.

The chain couples TRBV5-1 to TRBJ2-3; 10 nucleotides match TRBD1. The CDR3 has 16 residues. CDR1 is SGHRS and CDR2 is YFSETQ in the germline V gene. J was trimmed by 3 bases and V by 4 bases; bases with no gene match: 8. The CDR3 DNA reads TGCGCCAGCAGCCAGCAAGGGACAGGGGATACAGATACGCAGTATTTT. Its protein is CASSQQGTGDTDTQYF. Combining the CDR3 with reference TRBV5-1 and TRBJ2-3 gives the whole variable domain KAGVTQTPRYLIKTRGQQVTLSCSPISGHRSVSWYQQTPGQGLQFLFEYFSETQRNKGNFPGRFSGRQFSNSRSEMNVSTLELGDSALYLCASSQQGTGDTDTQYFGPGTRLTVL.

This chain connects TRBV18 to TRBJ2-5; 12 bases are a match to TRBD1. From germline, CDR1 is KGHSH and CDR2 LQKENI. CDR3 length: 17 residues. Losses at the gene ends were 3 bases for V and 6 bases for J; bases not matched to a gene: 11. CDR3: CASSPRGTGGDVKTQYF. The CDR3 nucleotides are TGTGCCAGCTCACCGCGGGGGACAGGGGGCGATGTAAAGACCCAGTACTTC. Full variable domain (missing parts from reference TRBV18 and TRBJ2-5): NAGVMQNPRHLVRRRGQEARLRCSPMKGHSHVYWYRQLPEEGLKFMVYLQKENIIDESGMPKERFSAEFPKEGPSILRIQQVVRGDSAAYFCASSPRGTGGDVKTQYFGPGTRLLVL.

The rearrangement joins TRBV2 to TRBJ1-1; D uncertain. The CDR3 is made up of 11 amino acids. Germline-derived CDR1 and CDR2 are SNHLY and FYNNEI. V shed 8 bases and J shed 7 bases, with 11 bases lying between them. Written as DNA, the CDR3 is TGTGCCAGCGGAGGCTACGATGAAGCTTTCTTT. This gives the protein CASGGYDEAFF.

V usage is TRBV14 and J usage is TRBJ2-1, with TRBD2 identical over 9 bases. This CDR3 has 16 amino acids. Losses at the gene ends were 0 bases for V and 4 bases for J; bases not matched to a gene: 4. Germline CDR1 and CDR2: SGHDN and FVKESK. The CDR3 loop reads CASSQESSGIYNEQFF. The CDR3 DNA reads TGTGCCAGCAGCCAAGAATCTAGCGGGATTTACAATGAGCAGTTCTTC.

A few counts support this clone. The chain couples TRBV10-1 to TRBJ1-1; TRBD1 aligns across 8 bases. After removal of 7 bases from V and 2 bases from J, the junction contained 3 bases not matched to a gene. Germline CDR1 is WNHNN and CDR2 is SYGVQD (reference sequence). This CDR3 region has 13 residues. The DNA of the CDR3 is TGCGCCAGCAACAGGGGGGATAACACTGAAGCTTTCTTT. It codes for CASNRGDNTEAFF.

The V and J genes are TRBV7-9 and TRBJ2-7, with a possible D match to TRBD2 (6 bases). Germline V gene data show CDR1 as SEHNR and CDR2 as FQNEAQ (reference sequence). The CDR3 loop spans 14 amino acids. V was cut by 5 bases and J by 3 bases, with 14 bases left in between. The CDR3 spells CASSLGAGLYEQYF. The CDR3 DNA is TGTGCCAGCAGCCTAGGGGCGGGACTCTACGAGCAGTACTTC. Together with reference TRBV7-9 and TRBJ2-7, the CDR3 gives the full variable domain: DTGVSQNPRHKITKRGQNVTFRCDPISEHNRLYWYRQTLGQGPEFLTYFQNEAQLEKSRLLSDRFSAERPKGSFSTLEIQRTEQGDSAMYLCASSLGAGLYEQYFGPGTRLTVT.

The chain has TRBV5-1 and TRBJ2-3; possibly TRBD2 for D (5 bases). This CDR3 has 14 residues. Deletions cut 1 base from V and 6 bases from J, with 12 bases between. Germline V gene sequence: CDR1 SGHRS, CDR2 YFSETQ. This CDR3 is CASSLTSIGDTQYF. CDR3 DNA: TGCGCCAGCAGCTTGACTAGTATAGGGGATACGCAGTATTTT.

On this clone: The final CDR3 position lacks the conserved phenylalanine or tryptophan, pointing to a likely read error. The DNA is left out, because the CDR3 cannot be placed on it with certainty; the CDR3 is given as TCRdb lists it. The rearrangement uses TRBV5-1 and TRBJ2-7; the D call of TRBD1 is as the table states it, not checked on the DNA. The germline V gene has CDR1 SGHRS and CDR2 YFSETQ. The CDR3 contains 9 residues when both ends are counted. CDR3 sequence: CASSPVAGA.

The chain is built from TRBV6-5 and TRBJ2-3, with a weak D call TRBD2 (6 bases). In germline, CDR1 is MNHEY, CDR2 SVGAGI. The V end was cut by 5 bases, the J end by 8 bases, with 11 bases between. This CDR3 is 12 amino acids long. The CDR3 DNA follows: TGTGCCAGCAGTGTCGGTAGCGGTACGCAGTATTTT. This sequence encodes CASSVGSGTQYF.

The chain is built from TRBV5-5 and TRBJ1-1, with D possibly being TRBD1 (5 bases). Trimming removed 2 bases at V and 5 bases at J, with 16 bases between. CDR1 and CDR2 from the germline V gene are SGHKS and YYEKEE (reference sequence). The CDR3 runs 15 residues. Written as DNA, the CDR3 is TGTGCCAGCAGCTTTTGGCGGGGAAGGGGTACTGAAGCTTTCTTT. It specifies CASSFWRGRGTEAFF.

The J gene is TRBJ2-7, the V gene TRBV2; D is undetermined. Germline V lookup: CDR1 SNHLY, CDR2 FYNNEI. V was clipped by 4 bases and J by 0 bases, with 7 bases between them. The CDR3 contains 13 residues. The CDR3 protein is CASSAELSYEQYF. The CDR3 DNA reads as TGTGCCAGCAGTGCGGAGCTCTCCTACGAGCAGTACTTC.

The chain joins TRBV5-1 to TRBJ1-4; D gene unclear. In germline, CDR1 is SGHRS, CDR2 YFSETQ. CDR3 size: 14 residues. V was shortened by 6 bases and J by 0 bases, with 9 bases between the two germline ends. The DNA for the CDR3 is TGCGCCAGCACCAACACAGCAACTAATGAAAAACTGTTTTTT. This translates into CASTNTATNEKLFF.

The V call is TRBV5-1, the J call TRBJ1-5; D is possibly TRBD1 (6 bases). Germline values: CDR1 SGHRS, CDR2 YFSETQ. The germline V and J ends were trimmed by 4 bases and 5 bases, with 16 bases remaining between them. The CDR3 sequence is 15 residues long. The CDR3 spells CASSPEGGAYQPQHF. In DNA form, the CDR3 reads TGCGCCAGCAGCCCTGAGGGGGGGGCTTATCAGCCCCAGCATTTT.

This chain links TRBV7-9 with TRBJ2-1; 9 nucleotides agree with TRBD1. CDR1 and CDR2 from the germline V gene are SEHNR and FQNEAQ (reference sequence). CDR3 length: 14 amino acids. V was clipped by 4 bases and J by 3 bases; unmatched bases: 1. CDR3 nucleotides: TGTGCCAGCAGCTGGACAGGGGACTACAATGAGCAGTTCTTC. As protein: CASSWTGDYNEQFF.

The CDR3: CASSGVVQGAYTEAFF. DNA for the CDR3: TGTGCCAGTAGTGGGGTCGTACAGGGGGCCTACACTGAAGCTTTCTTT. The chain carries TRBV19 and TRBJ1-1; 9 bases agree with TRBD1. The CDR3 is made up of 16 amino acids. The J segment lost 3 bases and the V segment lost 5 bases, leaving 10 bases of the junction unmatched. Germline CDR1 reads LNHDA; CDR2 reads SQIVND (reference sequence).

The J gene is TRBJ1-2, the V gene TRBV10-2, with 7 bases fitting TRBD1. Germline V lookup: CDR1 WSHSY, CDR2 SAAADI. This CDR3 is built from 12 residues. V dropped 6 bases and J dropped 8; count of bases not matched to a gene: 6. The CDR3 spells CASSTGTDGYTF. The CDR3 nucleotides are TGCGCCAGCAGCACCGGGACAGACGGCTACACCTTC.

The genes are TRBV5-4 and TRBJ2-1, with D maybe TRBD1 (5 bases). Germline V gene data show CDR1 as SGHNT and CDR2 as YYREEE (reference sequence). CDR3 length: 12 residues. V was trimmed by 5 bases and J by 8 bases, leaving 11 bases between them. CDR3 nucleotide sequence: TGTGCCAGCAGGGGGCGCAGGGATGAGCAGTTCTTC. Translating gives CASRGRRDEQFF.

The rearrangement links TRBV19 to TRBJ1-2; 10 bases fit TRBD1. Germline-derived CDR1 and CDR2 are LNHDA and SQIVND (reference sequence). J was trimmed by 5 bases and V by 3 bases; bases with no gene match: 3. The CDR3 consists of 14 residues. The CDR3 DNA reads TGTGCCAGTAGTATCCCGGGACAGGGGTATGGCTACACCTTC. As protein: CASSIPGQGYGYTF. Variable domain in full (rest from reference TRBV19 and TRBJ1-2): DGGITQSPKYLFRKEGQNVTLSCEQNLNHDAMYWYRQDPGQGLRLIYYSQIVNDFQKGDIAEGYSVSREKKESFPLTVTSAQKNPTAFYLCASSIPGQGYGYTFGSGTRLTVV.

V usage is TRBV19 and J usage is TRBJ1-6, with 8 bases matching TRBD1. Germline CDR1 reads LNHDA; CDR2 reads SQIVND (reference sequence). J gave up 6 bases and V 5 bases, and 9 bases lay outside the gene matches. This CDR3 is built from 16 residues. As DNA, the CDR3 is TGTGCCAGTAGTCCCGCCCCGGGACAGGTTAATTCACCCCTCCACTTT. Translation: CASSPAPGQVNSPLHF.

This clone has a single count. The rearrangement joins TRBV4-1 to TRBJ2-7; maybe TRBD1 (5 bases). This CDR3 is 16 amino acids long. Per the germline V gene, CDR1 is MGHRA and CDR2 is YSYEKL. V was pared by 0 bases and J by 0 bases, with 12 bases between. The CDR3 coding sequence is TGCGCCAGCAGCCAAGATCGAAGGCAGGGCTCCTACGAGCAGTACTTC. Translating it yields CASSQDRRQGSYEQYF.

This rearrangement joins TRBV6-1 to TRBJ1-1; 10 nucleotides agree with TRBD1. Per germline, CDR1 MNHNS and CDR2 SASEGT. The V and J ends lost 6 bases and 6 bases, in that order; junction bases with no gene match: 7. This CDR3 comprises 14 residues. In nucleotides, the CDR3 is TGTGCCAGCAGCCCCTCCGGGACAGGGGCTGAAGCTTTCTTT. This gives the protein CASSPSGTGAEAFF.